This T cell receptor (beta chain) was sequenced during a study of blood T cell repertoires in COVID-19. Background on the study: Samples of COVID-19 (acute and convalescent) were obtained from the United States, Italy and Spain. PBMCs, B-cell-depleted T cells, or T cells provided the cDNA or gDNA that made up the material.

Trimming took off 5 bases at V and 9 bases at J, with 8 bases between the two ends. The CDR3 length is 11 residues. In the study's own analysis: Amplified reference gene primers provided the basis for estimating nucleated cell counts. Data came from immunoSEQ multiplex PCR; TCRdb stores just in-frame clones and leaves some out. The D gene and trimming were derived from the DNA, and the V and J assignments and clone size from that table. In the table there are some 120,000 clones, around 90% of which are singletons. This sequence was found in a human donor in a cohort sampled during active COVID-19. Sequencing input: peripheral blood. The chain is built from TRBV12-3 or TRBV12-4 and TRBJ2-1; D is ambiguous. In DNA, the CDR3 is TGTGCCAGCAGTATGGGCCCTGAGCAGTTCTTC. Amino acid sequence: CASSMGPEQFF.